Included here is one TCR beta chain sequence, with context. The data were taken from a study of blood T cell repertoires in COVID-19. The table came from immunoSEQ multiplex PCR; TCRdb's copy has only in-frame clones and leaves some out. The sample includes 200,000 to 250,000 clones, approximately 85% of them seen just once. Germline assignment: CDR1 MDHEN and CDR2 SYDVKM. The CDR3 is made up of 14 amino acids. The V end lost 7 bases, the J end lost 2 bases, and 15 bases lay between the germline ends. The genes are TRBV28 and TRBJ2-7; D gene uncertain. The receptor's source is a middle-aged man with acute or convalescent COVID-19. What was sequenced was peripheral blood. The CDR3 coding sequence is TGTGCCAGCACCTCAAGAGCCCTTCCCTACGAGCAGTACTTC. It specifies CASTSRALPYEQYF.